Below are 12 T cell receptor beta chains sequenced from a single sample in a study of neurological immune-mediated disorders. MiXCR, run by TCRdb on the 5' RACE reads, gives a single entry per CDR3 protein. The sample lists tens of thousands of distinct CDR3 sequences; roughly 3.5% were seen once. Sample: PBMCs. All receptors come from a woman aged 45 to 65 with multiple sclerosis.

Ten or more counts support this clonotype. The chain recombines TRBV2 with TRBJ2-1, with D maybe TRBD1 (5 bases). Germline V gene sequence: CDR1 SNHLY, CDR2 FYNNEI. This CDR3 spans 16 amino acids. Trimming cost V 5 bases and J 1 base, with 15 bases left between them. The CDR3 DNA sequence: TGTGCCAGCAGTCTTAGGGGCACAATTTCCTACAATGAGCAGTTCTTC. It specifies CASSLRGTISYNEQFF. Using reference TRBV2 and TRBJ2-1 for the parts outside the CDR3, the full variable domain is EPEVTQTPSHQVTQMGQEVILRCVPISNHLYFYWYRQILGQKVEFLVSFYNNEISEKSEIFDDQFSVERPDGSNFTLKIRSTKLEDSAMYFCASSLRGTISYNEQFFGPGTRLTVL.

This clonotype has ten or more counts. As DNA, the CDR3 is TGCGCCAGCAGCCAAGATGAGAGGGCAGGGGGCGCCTATGGCTACACCTTC. The encoded protein is CASSQDERAGGAYGYTF. The V call is TRBV4-3, the J call TRBJ1-2; 8 bases match TRBD1. With 0 bases clipped from V and 4 bases from J, the junction kept 10 bases outside the gene matches. Germline-derived CDR1 and CDR2 are LGHNA and YSLEER. This CDR3 has 17 amino acids.

In its sample, this clonotype was seen many times. The CDR3 nucleotides read TGTGCCAGCAGCTTTGCCGGACAGTCCCCGGGGCAGTACTTC. This sequence encodes CASSFAGQSPGQYF. The chain recombines TRBV7-2 with TRBJ2-7, with a weak D call TRBD1 (6 bases). Trimming took 3 bases from V and 9 from J, leaving 18 bases between them. CDR1 and CDR2 from the germline V gene are SGHTA and FQGNSA. The CDR3 loop spans 14 amino acids.

This clonotype showed up many times. This chain joins TRBV5-6 and TRBJ1-5; D might be TRBD1 (5 bases). Germline-derived CDR1 and CDR2 are SGHDT and YYEEEE. CDR3 size: 14 residues. Trimming left V 1 base short and J 5 bases short, with 10 bases between. CDR3 sequence (DNA): TGTGCCAGCAGCTTGTGGGGGGTTGATCAGCCCCAGCATTTT. Translation gives CASSLWGVDQPQHF.

This clonotype was found many times. The rearrangement uses TRBV10-3 and TRBJ2-5, with 9 nucleotides matching TRBD1. Germline V gives CDR1 ENHRY, CDR2 SYGVKD. CDR3 length: 14 residues. The ends lost 4 bases at V and 2 bases at J; junction bases unmatched: 2. The CDR3 bases are TGTGCCATCAGTGGGACAGGGGCGCAAGAGACCCAGTACTTC. Translated, it gives CAISGTGAQETQYF.

This clonotype showed up many times. The chain recombines TRBV11-3 with TRBJ2-5; 7 bases are a match to TRBD2. Unmatched junction bases numbered 9, after V lost 6 bases and J lost 5 bases. The CDR3 contains 14 residues. Germline-derived CDR1 and CDR2 are SGHNT and YENEEA. The CDR3 sequence is CASSSGRGGETQYF. The CDR3 region has the DNA TGTGCCAGCAGTTCGGGACGGGGAGGGGAGACCCAGTACTTC.

This clonotype was picked up many times. The chain joins TRBV5-1 to TRBJ2-2, with 7 positions matching TRBD2. The CDR3 runs 16 residues. V gave up 0 bases and J gave up 2 bases; unmatched junction bases: 4. CDR1 is SGHRS, CDR2 YFSETQ, per germline. Here the CDR3 reads CASSLEGLPNTGELFF. The CDR3 DNA reads TGCGCCAGCAGCTTGGAGGGACTACCTAACACCGGGGAGCTGTTTTTT.

This clonotype was recorded many times. V and J are TRBV18 and TRBJ2-7; D gene unclear. V lost 4 bases and J 2 bases, leaving 9 bases between the germline ends. CDR3 length: 13 residues. Germline CDR1 and CDR2: KGHSH and LQKENI. This CDR3 reads CASSRMQTYEQYF. The CDR3, as DNA: TGTGCCAGCTCACGGATGCAGACCTACGAGCAGTACTTC.

This clonotype appeared many times. The chain uses TRBV6-2 or TRBV6-3 and TRBJ2-5; no clear D. The CDR3 sequence is 13 residues long. Trimming took 7 bases from V and 2 from J, leaving 11 bases between them. In germline, CDR1 is MNHEY, CDR2 SVGEGT. CDR3 loop: CASKHRSQETQYF. CDR3 nucleotides: TGTGCCAGCAAGCACAGATCTCAAGAGACCCAGTACTTC.

This clonotype was detected ten times or more. The chain carries TRBV5-1 and TRBJ1-2, with 9 nucleotides matching TRBD1. The V gene end was trimmed by 4 bases and the J gene end by 1 base; junction bases not matched to a gene: 5. CDR1 and CDR2 (germline): SGHRS, YFSETQ. There are 15 residues in the CDR3. The CDR3 DNA reads TGCGCCAGCAGCCTAAGACAGGGGGATAACTATGGCTACACCTTC. This sequence encodes CASSLRQGDNYGYTF. Looking up the rest from reference TRBV5-1 and TRBJ1-2 gives the full variable domain: KAGVTQTPRYLIKTRGQQVTLSCSPISGHRSVSWYQQTPGQGLQFLFEYFSETQRNKGNFPGRFSGRQFSNSRSEMNVSTLELGDSALYLCASSLRQGDNYGYTFGSGTRLTVV.

This clonotype was detected many times. The rearrangement links TRBV6-2 or TRBV6-3 to TRBJ2-6; D perhaps matches TRBD1 (6 bases). CDR3 size: 16 residues. Per germline, CDR1 MNHEY and CDR2 SVGEGT. The ends were cut back, 7 bases at V and 0 bases at J, with 13 bases in the middle. The CDR3 DNA sequence: TGTGCCAGCACCCCACAGGGACCCTCTGGGGCCAACGTCCTGACTTTC. It translates to CASTPQGPSGANVLTF.

In this sample, this clonotype turned up a few times. The chain recombines TRBV7-3 with TRBJ2-1; D is possibly TRBD2 (7 bases). Trimming pared 2 bases from V and 2 bases from J, leaving 22 bases between. There are 19 residues in the CDR3. CDR1 and CDR2 (germline): SGHTA, FQGTGA. The CDR3 sequence is CASSLHFGLDRIAYNEQFF. The CDR3 DNA follows: TGTGCCAGCAGCTTACATTTTGGACTAGACAGGATAGCCTACAATGAGCAGTTCTTC.